Below are 5 T cell receptor beta chains sequenced from a single sample in a study of T cell responses to AZD1222 COVID-19 vaccine. Clones were sequenced by immunoSEQ multiplex PCR, and TCRdb holds only the in-frame ones, with some missing. Among 97,000 or so clones, 70% to 90% were seen once, and the ten largest hold approximately 5%. The sample in question was peripheral blood, obtained on day 0 of AZD1222 vaccination. All receptors derive from an adult in good health.

The V gene is TRBV27, the J gene TRBJ2-5, with 11 bases lining up with TRBD2. Germline lookup yields CDR1 MNHEY and CDR2 SMNVEV (reference sequence). V trimming: 4 bases; J trimming: 5 bases; junction bases outside the gene matches: 15. The CDR3 length is 18 residues. The DNA for the CDR3 is TGTGCCAGCAGTTCGCGAACTAGCGGGAGAGATCGGTCGGAGACCCAGTACTTC. Encoded protein: CASSSRTSGRDRSETQYF.

V and J are TRBV18 and TRBJ2-5; D gene uncertain. From germline, CDR1 is KGHSH and CDR2 LQKENI. The V end lost 6 bases, the J end lost 3 bases, and 17 bases lay between the germline ends. The CDR3 covers 15 residues. The CDR3 coding sequence is TGTGCCAGCTCCCCTCTCGCAACAGAAGAAGAGACCCAGTACTTC. As protein: CASSPLATEEETQYF.

Only one count was recorded for this clone. The V call is TRBV7-2, the J call TRBJ2-5; tentatively, D is TRBD2 (6 bases). The V end lost 6 bases, the J end lost 5 bases, and 13 bases lay between the germline ends. Germline CDR1 SGHTA, CDR2 FQGNSA. The CDR3 is 13 residues long. The DNA of the CDR3 is TGTGCCAGCAGGGGACTCGCGGGGGAGACCCAGTACTTC. This translates into CASRGLAGETQYF.

V is TRBV7-2 and J is TRBJ2-1; the match to TRBD2 covers 8 bases. Per germline, CDR1 SGHTA and CDR2 FQGNSA. V shed 2 bases and J 1 base; nucleotides not matched to a gene: 1. The CDR3 sequence is 15 residues long. In nucleotides, the CDR3 is TGTGCCAGCAGCTTACGCGGGGGGTCCTACAATGAGCAGTTCTTC. Translated: CASSLRGGSYNEQFF.

This clone came up once. The chain has TRBV10-3 and TRBJ2-7; possibly TRBD1 for D (5 bases). The CDR3 spans 13 residues. Trimming left V 2 bases short and J 7 bases short, with 12 bases between. Germline V gene lookup returns CDR1 ENHRY and CDR2 SYGVKD. CDR3 residues: CAISEGPGREQYF. CDR3 in DNA: TGTGCCATCAGTGAGGGCCCAGGGCGGGAGCAGTACTTC.